The rows below give T cell receptor beta chains drawn from one sample of a study of breast tumors, draining lymph nodes, adjacent tissues. In TCRdb, the multiplex PCR reads were re-called with MiXCR into one record per CDR3 protein. The sample contains 290,000 or so distinct CDR3 sequences, 30% of which appear only once. Sequenced: axillary lymph node tissue. Source of these receptors: a female donor with breast cancer. Some clones in this sample may be carry-over from other donors' samples. The CDR3 runs from the conserved cysteine through the conserved F or W. The order of the fields is J gene, V gene, clone size, D gene, CDR3 protein, CDR3 DNA. D genes are given only for firm matches. Clone size is given for some rows only: seen once, a few or many times, or a class if the clone is expanded.

j_gene: TRBJ1-2; v_gene: TRBV25-1; abundance: .; d_gene: .; CDR3aa: CASSRSGGYGYTF; CDR3nt: TGTGCCAGTTCGCGCAGTGGGGGGTATGGCTACACCTTC
j_gene: TRBJ2-2; v_gene: TRBV20-1; abundance: many; d_gene: TRBD2; CDR3aa: CSARGGLVRGTGELFF; CDR3nt: TGCAGTGCTAGAGGGGGACTAGTTAGGGGTACCGGGGAGCTGTTTTTT
j_gene: TRBJ2-1; v_gene: TRBV5-8; abundance: .; d_gene: .; CDR3aa: CASSESFSDNEQFF; CDR3nt: TGTGCCAGCAGCGAATCCTTCTCCGACAATGAGCAGTTCTTC
j_gene: TRBJ2-1; v_gene: TRBV7-8; abundance: many; d_gene: TRBD2; CDR3aa: CASSLGGRASDGFF; CDR3nt: TGTGCCAGCAGCTTAGGAGGGAGGGCCAGTGATGGGTTCTTC
j_gene: TRBJ1-2; v_gene: TRBV6-1; abundance: many; d_gene: .; CDR3aa: CASSEALGGRGYTF; CDR3nt: TGTGCCAGCAGTGAAGCGCTGGGGGGGAGAGGCTACACCTTC
j_gene: TRBJ2-1; v_gene: TRBV25-1; abundance: .; d_gene: TRBD2; CDR3aa: CASSGTSGRGAYNEQFF; CDR3nt: TGTGCCAGCAGCGGAACTAGCGGGAGGGGGGCTTACAATGAGCAGTTCTTC
j_gene: TRBJ2-1; v_gene: TRBV6-6; abundance: .; d_gene: .; CDR3aa: CASSTEDGRSGREQFF; CDR3nt: TGTGCCAGCAGTACCGAAGACGGGAGATCGGGTAGGGAGCAGTTCTTC
j_gene: TRBJ2-1; v_gene: TRBV20-1; abundance: many; d_gene: TRBD2; CDR3aa: CSARGWRENNEQFF; CDR3nt: TGCAGTGCCAGAGGTTGGCGGGAGAACAATGAGCAGTTCTTC
j_gene: TRBJ2-1; v_gene: TRBV7-6; abundance: many; d_gene: .; CDR3aa: CASSDRAALPGNEQFF; CDR3nt: TGTGCCAGCAGCGATAGAGCCGCGCTGCCCGGCAATGAGCAGTTCTTC
j_gene: TRBJ2-5; v_gene: TRBV5-1; abundance: .; d_gene: .; CDR3aa: CASSLQLQGGETQYF; CDR3nt: TGCGCCAGCAGCTTACAATTACAGGGGGGGGAGACCCAGTACTTC
j_gene: TRBJ1-2; v_gene: TRBV3-1; abundance: few; d_gene: .; CDR3aa: CASSQEYSRGYTF; CDR3nt: TGTGCCAGCAGCCAAGAGTACTCCCGGGGCTACACCTTC
j_gene: TRBJ2-2; v_gene: TRBV7-3; abundance: many; d_gene: .; CDR3aa: CASSLAGAALHGTGELFF; CDR3nt: TGTGCCAGCAGCCTCGCGGGGGCCGCCCTTCATGGCACCGGGGAGCTGTTTTTT
j_gene: TRBJ2-2; v_gene: TRBV7-8; abundance: many; d_gene: .; CDR3aa: CASSHTGELFF; CDR3nt: TGTGCCAGCAGCCACACCGGGGAGCTGTTTTTT
j_gene: TRBJ2-5; v_gene: TRBV20-1; abundance: .; d_gene: TRBD2; CDR3aa: CSASPGLAGTETRYF; CDR3nt: TGCAGCGCCTCTCCAGGACTAGCGGGAACGGAGACCCGGTACTTC
j_gene: TRBJ2-3; v_gene: TRBV5-1; abundance: .; d_gene: TRBD1; CDR3aa: CASSLSTTGYNEQYF; CDR3nt: TGCGCCAGCAGCTTGTCGACGACAGGGTACAATGAGCAGTATTTT
j_gene: TRBJ2-1; v_gene: TRBV5-1; abundance: .; d_gene: .; CDR3aa: CASSLGPLYNEQSF; CDR3nt: TGTGCCAGCAGCTTGGGACCTCTCTACAATGAGCAGTCCTTC
j_gene: TRBJ2-6; v_gene: TRBV7-8; abundance: many; d_gene: TRBD2; CDR3aa: CASSSTLGLAGGNSGANVLTF; CDR3nt: TGTGCCAGCAGCTCAACGTTGGGACTAGCGGGAGGGAACTCTGGGGCCAACGTCCTGACTTTC
j_gene: TRBJ1-6; v_gene: TRBV27; abundance: few; d_gene: TRBD1; CDR3aa: CASKIGGGSPLHF; CDR3nt: TGTGCCAGCAAGATAGGGGGCGGTTCACCCCTCCACTTT